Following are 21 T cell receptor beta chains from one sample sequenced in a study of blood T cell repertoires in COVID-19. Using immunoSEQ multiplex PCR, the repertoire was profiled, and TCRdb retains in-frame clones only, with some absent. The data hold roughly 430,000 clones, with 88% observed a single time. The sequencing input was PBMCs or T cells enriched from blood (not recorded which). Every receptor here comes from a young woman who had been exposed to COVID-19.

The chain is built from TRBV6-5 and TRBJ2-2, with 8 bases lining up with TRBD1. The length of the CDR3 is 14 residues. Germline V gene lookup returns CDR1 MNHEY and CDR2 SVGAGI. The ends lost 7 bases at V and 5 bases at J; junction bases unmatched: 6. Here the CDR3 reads CASTGQGRTGELFF. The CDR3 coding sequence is TGTGCCAGCACCGGACAGGGTCGGACCGGGGAGCTGTTTTTT.

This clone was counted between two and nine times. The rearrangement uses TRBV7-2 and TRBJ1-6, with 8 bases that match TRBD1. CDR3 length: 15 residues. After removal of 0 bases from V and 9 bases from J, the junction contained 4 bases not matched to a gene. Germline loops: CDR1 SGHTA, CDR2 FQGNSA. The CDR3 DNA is TGTGCCAGCAGCTTAGCACAGACAGGGGCTTCACCCCTCCACTTT. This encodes CASSLAQTGASPLHF.

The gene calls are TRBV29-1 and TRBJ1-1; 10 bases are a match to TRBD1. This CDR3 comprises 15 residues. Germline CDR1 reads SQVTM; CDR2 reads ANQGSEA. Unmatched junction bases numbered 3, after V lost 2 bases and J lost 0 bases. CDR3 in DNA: TGCAGCGTTGAAAGCGGGACAGGGGTGAACACTGAAGCTTTCTTT. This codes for CSVESGTGVNTEAFF. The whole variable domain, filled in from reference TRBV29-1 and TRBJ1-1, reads SAVISQKPSRDICQRGTSLTIQCQVDSQVTMMFWYRQQPGQSLTLIATANQGSEATYESGFVIDKFPISRPNLTFSTLTVSNMSPEDSSIYLCSVESGTGVNTEAFFGQGTRLTVV.

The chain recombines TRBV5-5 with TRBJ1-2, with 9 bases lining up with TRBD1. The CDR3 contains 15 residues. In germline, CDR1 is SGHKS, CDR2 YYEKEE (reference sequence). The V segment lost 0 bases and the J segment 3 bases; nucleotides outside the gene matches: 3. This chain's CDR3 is CASSLVGTGHYGYTF. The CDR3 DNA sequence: TGTGCCAGCAGCTTGGTCGGGACAGGGCACTATGGCTACACCTTC. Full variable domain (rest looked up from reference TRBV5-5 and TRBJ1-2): DAGVTQSPTHLIKTRGQQVTLRCSPISGHKSVSWYQQVLGQGPQFIFQYYEKEERGRGNFPDRFSARQFPNYSSELNVNALLLGDSALYLCASSLVGTGHYGYTFGSGTRLTVV.

The CDR3 DNA is TGTGCCCTGCGGCGCGGCGGGGAGCTGTTTTTT. It codes for CALRRGGELFF. The rearrangement joins TRBV12-3 or TRBV12-4 to TRBJ2-2; D gene ambiguous. CDR3 length: 11 residues. Trimming removed 11 bases at V and 7 bases at J, with 11 bases between.

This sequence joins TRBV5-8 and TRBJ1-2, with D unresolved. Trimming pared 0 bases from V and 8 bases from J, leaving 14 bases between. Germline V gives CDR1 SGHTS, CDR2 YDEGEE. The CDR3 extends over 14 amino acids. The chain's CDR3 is CASSLVFGASGYTF. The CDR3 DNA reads TGTGCCAGCAGCTTGGTATTCGGTGCGTCGGGCTACACCTTC.

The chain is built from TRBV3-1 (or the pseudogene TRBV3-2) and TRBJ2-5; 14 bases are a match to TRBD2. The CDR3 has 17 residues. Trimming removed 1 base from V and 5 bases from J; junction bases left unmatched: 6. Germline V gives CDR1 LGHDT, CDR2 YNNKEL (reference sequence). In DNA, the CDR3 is TGTGCCAGCAGCCAAGCTCCGACTAGCGGGAGGGGGGAGACCCAGTACTTC. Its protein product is CASSQAPTSGRGETQYF.

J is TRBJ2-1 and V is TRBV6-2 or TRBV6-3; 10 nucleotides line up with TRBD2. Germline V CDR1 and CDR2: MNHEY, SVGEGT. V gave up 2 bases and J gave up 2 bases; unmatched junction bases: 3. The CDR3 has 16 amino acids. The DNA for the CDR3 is TGTGCCAGCAGTTACACTAGCGGGAACGCCTACAATGAGCAGTTCTTC. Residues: CASSYTSGNAYNEQFF.

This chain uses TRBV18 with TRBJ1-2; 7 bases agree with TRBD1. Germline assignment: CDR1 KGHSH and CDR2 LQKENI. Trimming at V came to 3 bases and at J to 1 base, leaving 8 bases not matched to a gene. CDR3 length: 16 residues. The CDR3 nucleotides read TGTGCCAGCTCACCGGCGGTGACAGGGAATAACTATGGCTACACCTTC. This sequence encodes CASSPAVTGNNYGYTF. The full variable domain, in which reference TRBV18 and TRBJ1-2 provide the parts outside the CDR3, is NAGVMQNPRHLVRRRGQEARLRCSPMKGHSHVYWYRQLPEEGLKFMVYLQKENIIDESGMPKERFSAEFPKEGPSILRIQQVVRGDSAAYFCASSPAVTGNNYGYTFGSGTRLTVV.

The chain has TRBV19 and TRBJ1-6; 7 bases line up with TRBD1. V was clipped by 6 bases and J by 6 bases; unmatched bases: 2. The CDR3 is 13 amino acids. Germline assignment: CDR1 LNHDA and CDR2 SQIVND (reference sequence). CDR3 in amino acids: CASRRQGNSPLHF. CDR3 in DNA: TGTGCCAGTAGACGACAGGGTAATTCACCCCTCCACTTT.

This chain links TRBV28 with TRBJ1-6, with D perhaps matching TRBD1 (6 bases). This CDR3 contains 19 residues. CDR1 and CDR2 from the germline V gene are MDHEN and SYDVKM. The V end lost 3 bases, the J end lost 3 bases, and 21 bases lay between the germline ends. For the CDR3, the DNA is TGTGCCAGCAGTTTGATTCTTCAATGGGACACCGACTATAATTCACCCCTCCACTTT. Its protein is CASSLILQWDTDYNSPLHF.

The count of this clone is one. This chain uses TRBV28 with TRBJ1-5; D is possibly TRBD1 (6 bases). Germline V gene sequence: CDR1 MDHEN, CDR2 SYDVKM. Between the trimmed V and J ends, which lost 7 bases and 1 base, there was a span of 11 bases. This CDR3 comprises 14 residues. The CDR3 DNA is TGTGCCAGCATCTCCGACAGGAGCAATCAGCCCCAGCATTTT. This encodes CASISDRSNQPQHF.

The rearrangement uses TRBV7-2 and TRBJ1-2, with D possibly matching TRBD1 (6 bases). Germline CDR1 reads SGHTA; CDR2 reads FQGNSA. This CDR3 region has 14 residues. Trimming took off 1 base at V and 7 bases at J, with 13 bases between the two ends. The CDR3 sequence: CASSLGTAFLGYTF. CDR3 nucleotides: TGTGCCAGCAGCTTAGGGACAGCATTTCTTGGCTACACCTTC.

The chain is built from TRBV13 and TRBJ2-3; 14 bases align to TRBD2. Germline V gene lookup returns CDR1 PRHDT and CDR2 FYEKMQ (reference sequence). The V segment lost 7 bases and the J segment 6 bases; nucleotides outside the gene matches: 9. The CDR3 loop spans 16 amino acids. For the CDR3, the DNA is TGTGCCAGCACCGTGGGACTAGCGGGAGCGGGGGATACGCAGTATTTT. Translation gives CASTVGLAGAGDTQYF.

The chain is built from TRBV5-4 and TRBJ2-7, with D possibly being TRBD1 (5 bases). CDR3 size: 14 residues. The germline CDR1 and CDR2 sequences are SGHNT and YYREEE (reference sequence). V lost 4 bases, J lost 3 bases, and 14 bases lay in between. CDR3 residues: CASSPDSGVYEQYF. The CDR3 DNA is TGTGCCAGCAGCCCAGACAGTGGGGTCTACGAGCAGTACTTC.

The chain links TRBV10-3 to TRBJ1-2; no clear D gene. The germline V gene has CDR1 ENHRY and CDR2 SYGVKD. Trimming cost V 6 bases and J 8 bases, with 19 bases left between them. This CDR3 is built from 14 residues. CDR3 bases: TGTGCCATCAGCGAAGACGGAGGAGGCTACGGCTACACCTTC. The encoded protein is CAISEDGGGYGYTF.

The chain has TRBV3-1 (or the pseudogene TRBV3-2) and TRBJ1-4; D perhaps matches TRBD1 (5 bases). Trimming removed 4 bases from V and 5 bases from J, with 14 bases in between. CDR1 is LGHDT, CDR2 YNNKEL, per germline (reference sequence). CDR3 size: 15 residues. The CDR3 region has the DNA TGTGCCAGCAGCCTCTACAGCGGGGGGAATGAAAAACTGTTTTTT. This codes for CASSLYSGGNEKLFF.

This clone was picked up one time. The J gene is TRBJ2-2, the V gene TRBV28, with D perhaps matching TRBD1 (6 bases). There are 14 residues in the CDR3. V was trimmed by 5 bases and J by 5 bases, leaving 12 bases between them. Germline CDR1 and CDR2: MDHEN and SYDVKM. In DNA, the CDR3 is TGTGCCAGCAGTCTCAGGACAGTAACCGGGGAGCTGTTTTTT. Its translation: CASSLRTVTGELFF. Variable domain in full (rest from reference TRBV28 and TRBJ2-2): DVKVTQSSRYLVKRTGEKVFLECVQDMDHENMFWYRQDPGLGLRLIYFSYDVKMKEKGDIPEGYSVSREKKERFSLILESASTNQTSMYLCASSLRTVTGELFFGEGSRLTVL.

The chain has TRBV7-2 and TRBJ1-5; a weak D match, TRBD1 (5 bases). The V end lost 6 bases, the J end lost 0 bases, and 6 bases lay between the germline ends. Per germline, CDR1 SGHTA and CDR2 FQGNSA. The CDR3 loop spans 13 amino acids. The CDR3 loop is CASRQDSNQPQHF. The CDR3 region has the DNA TGTGCCAGCAGACAGGATAGCAATCAGCCCCAGCATTTT.

CDR3 nucleotide sequence: TGCGCCAGCAGCCAACCGGGACAGGGAAGGCGTGAGCAGTACTTC. Its protein is CASSQPGQGRREQYF. V gene TRBV4-1 combines with J gene TRBJ2-7, with TRBD1 matching 9 bases. The trim removed 2 bases at V and 7 bases at J, leaving 9 bases unmatched. CDR3 length: 15 residues. CDR1 is MGHRA, CDR2 YSYEKL, per germline.

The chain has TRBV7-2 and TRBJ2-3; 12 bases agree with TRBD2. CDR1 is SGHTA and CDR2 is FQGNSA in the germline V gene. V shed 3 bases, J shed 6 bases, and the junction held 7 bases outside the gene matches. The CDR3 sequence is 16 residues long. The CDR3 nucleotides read TGTGCCAGCAGCTTTGGACTAGCGGGATCTGCGGATACGCAGTATTTT. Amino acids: CASSFGLAGSADTQYF.